The text below deals with one TCR beta chain. Its specificity is unknown. Each sample's input was about 250 ng genomic DNA, 30,000 to 45,000 genome equivalents. The data were taken from a study of T cell clusters in autoimmune cytopenias. Whole-study findings and limits: Active autoimmune hepatitis patients had around 2.9-fold fewer exclusive TRB clusters than healthy donors.

TRB was amplified by touch-down multiplex PCR, primer pools A and B combined. From its re-call of the multiplex PCR reads, TCRdb lists each CDR3 protein once, without DNA. The sample totals roughly 7,500 distinct CDR3 sequences; its top ten clones hold under 40%. Germline lookup yields CDR1 LGHNA and CDR2 YNFKEQ. The CDR3 length is 13 residues. The data were also submitted as part of a second study, on T cell repertoires in aging, cancer and after chemotherapy.

The chain employs TRBV4-2 and TRBJ1-1; the TCRdb call, TRBD1, lacks DNA for checking. This receptor was obtained from a human donor with an autoimmune cytopenia or autoimmune hepatitis (not recorded which). The sample consisted of peripheral blood. CDR3 amino acids: CASSQSGEDRAFF.